Below are 15 T cell receptor beta chains sequenced from a single sample in a study of neurological immune-mediated disorders. TCRdb re-called the 5' RACE reads through MiXCR, storing one row per CDR3 protein. This table holds 130,000 or so distinct CDR3 sequences, about 3.2% found once. The specimen sequenced was PBMCs. The receptors come from a woman aged 30 to 39 with multiple sclerosis.

This clonotype was counted ten times or more. V is TRBV20-1 and J is TRBJ1-1, with 7 bases matching TRBD1. With 6 bases clipped from V and 3 bases from J, the junction kept 4 bases outside the gene matches. The CDR3 extends over 12 amino acids. The V gene's germline CDR1 is DFQATT and CDR2 SNEGSKA (reference sequence). The CDR3 loop reads CSARTGDTEAFF. CDR3 DNA sequence: TGCAGTGCCCGTACAGGGGACACTGAAGCTTTCTTT.

This clonotype has only a few counts. This rearrangement joins TRBV19 to TRBJ1-1; 9 bases are a match to TRBD1. The V gene's germline CDR1 is LNHDA and CDR2 SQIVND (reference sequence). The V gene end was trimmed by 5 bases and the J gene end by 5 bases; junction bases not matched to a gene: 12. The CDR3 length is 16 residues. CDR3 sequence (DNA): TGTGCCAGTAGTCCCGGACAGGGGCCCGGGGAAACTGAAGCTTTCTTT. This translates into CASSPGQGPGETEAFF.

This clonotype was recorded many times. The chain links TRBV18 to TRBJ1-2, with D maybe TRBD1 (6 bases). The CDR3 is made up of 13 amino acids. Between the trimmed V and J ends, which lost 3 bases and 6 bases, there was a span of 11 bases. Germline-derived CDR1 and CDR2 are KGHSH and LQKENI. CDR3 nucleotide sequence: TGTGCCAGCTCACCGAACTCAGGGGATGGCTACACCTTC. Its protein is CASSPNSGDGYTF.

This clonotype was detected many times. V and J are TRBV28 and TRBJ2-7, with 13 nucleotides matching TRBD2. In germline, CDR1 is MDHEN, CDR2 SYDVKM. This CDR3 is built from 16 residues. Trimming at V came to 4 bases and at J to 6 bases, leaving 9 bases not matched to a gene. CDR3 loop: CASSSWTSGSEREQYF. The CDR3 DNA sequence: TGTGCCAGCAGTTCTTGGACTAGCGGGAGCGAGCGCGAGCAGTACTTC. Complete variable domain (other parts from reference TRBV28 and TRBJ2-7): DVKVTQSSRYLVKRTGEKVFLECVQDMDHENMFWYRQDPGLGLRLIYFSYDVKMKEKGDIPEGYSVSREKKERFSLILESASTNQTSMYLCASSSWTSGSEREQYFGPGTRLTVT.

This clonotype appeared many times. The gene calls are TRBV20-1 and TRBJ1-4, with D perhaps matching TRBD1 (6 bases). The V and J ends lost 5 bases and 2 bases respectively, with 12 bases between them. Germline CDR1 and CDR2: DFQATT and SNEGSKA (reference sequence). The CDR3 extends over 14 amino acids. CDR3: CSAEGGRTNEKLFF. The CDR3 DNA follows: TGCAGTGCTGAAGGGGGTCGGACTAATGAAAAACTGTTTTTT.

The table lists this clonotype with many counts. The chain recombines TRBV5-1 with TRBJ1-1; weak D call: TRBD1 (6 bases). This CDR3 contains 14 residues. Germline V lookup: CDR1 SGHRS, CDR2 YFSETQ. V was cut by 6 bases and J by 1 base, with 13 bases left in between. CDR3 nucleotides: TGCGCCAGCACCCACGGGGGCGGGAACACTGAAGCTTTCTTT. Translating it yields CASTHGGGNTEAFF.

There are many counts of this clonotype. This sequence joins TRBV5-1 and TRBJ2-7, with D uncertain. The CDR3 consists of 13 residues. Trimming removed 5 bases from V and 8 bases from J, with 17 bases in between. Germline loops: CDR1 SGHRS, CDR2 YFSETQ. This CDR3 reads CASRSELEGKQYF. The CDR3 bases are TGCGCCAGCAGGAGCGAACTTGAAGGGAAGCAGTACTTC.

This clonotype showed up many times. The genes are TRBV5-1 and TRBJ2-7; possibly TRBD1 for D (5 bases). Trimming took 0 bases from V and 2 from J, leaving 12 bases between them. Germline loops: CDR1 SGHRS, CDR2 YFSETQ. The CDR3 spans 15 residues. The CDR3 nucleotides are TGCGCCAGCAGCTTGGTGGGTGACAGAGCCTACGAGCAGTACTTC. Translated: CASSLVGDRAYEQYF. Filled out from reference TRBV5-1 and TRBJ2-7, the complete variable domain reads KAGVTQTPRYLIKTRGQQVTLSCSPISGHRSVSWYQQTPGQGLQFLFEYFSETQRNKGNFPGRFSGRQFSNSRSEMNVSTLELGDSALYLCASSLVGDRAYEQYFGPGTRLTVT.

This clonotype was found many times. The rearrangement uses TRBV10-3 and TRBJ2-1, with D uncertain. Germline CDR1 and CDR2: ENHRY and SYGVKD. V lost 4 bases, J lost 0 bases, and 13 bases lay in between. This CDR3 comprises 16 residues. The CDR3 DNA reads TGTGCCATCAGTGGGCACTCGTCGAGCTCCTACAATGAGCAGTTCTTC. Translating gives CAISGHSSSSYNEQFF.

In its sample, this clonotype was seen many times. This sequence joins TRBV5-1 and TRBJ2-7; D uncertain. V lost 0 bases and J lost 2, with 12 bases in between. This CDR3 spans 15 amino acids. Looked up from germline, CDR1 is SGHRS and CDR2 is YFSETQ. CDR3 region: CASSLDGSPTYEQYF. The CDR3 bases are TGCGCCAGCAGCTTGGATGGCTCACCAACCTACGAGCAGTACTTC.

This clonotype occurred many times. This sequence joins TRBV7-9 and TRBJ2-1; TRBD1 agrees at 10 bases. CDR3 length: 13 residues. Germline V gene data show CDR1 as SEHNR and CDR2 as FQNEAQ (reference sequence). Trimming at V came to 9 bases and at J to 9 bases, leaving 8 bases not matched to a gene. Written as DNA, the CDR3 is TGTGCCAGTTCCCAGACAGGGGGCGTTGAGCAGTTCTTC. Residues: CASSQTGGVEQFF.

This clonotype was recorded at least ten times. The chain has TRBV27 and TRBJ1-2; weak D call: TRBD1 (6 bases). In germline, CDR1 is MNHEY, CDR2 SMNVEV (reference sequence). The V gene lost 4 bases and the J gene lost 4 bases, with 16 bases spanning the gap. The CDR3 covers 15 residues. The CDR3 spells CASSSNREILYGYTF. The CDR3 DNA reads as TGTGCCAGCAGTTCAAACAGGGAGATCCTCTATGGCTACACCTTC.

This clonotype was observed a handful of times. Here the CDR3 DNA reads TGTGCCAGCAAATCGAGCGAACAAGAGACCCAGTACTTC. Amino acid sequence: CASKSSEQETQYF. V and J are TRBV27 and TRBJ2-5, with D uncertain. Germline V gene data show CDR1 as MNHEY and CDR2 as SMNVEV (reference sequence). This CDR3 has 13 amino acids. V was trimmed by 7 bases and J by 2 bases, leaving 11 bases between them.

In this sample, this clonotype turned up many times. The rearrangement joins TRBV7-9 to TRBJ1-1; no firm D call. Trimming stripped 2 bases from V and 3 bases from J, with 7 bases between. CDR1 and CDR2 from the germline V gene are SEHNR and FQNEAQ (reference sequence). The CDR3 totals 13 residues. The CDR3 nucleotides read TGTGCCAGCAGCTTACTGAGTGACACTGAAGCTTTCTTT. Its translation is CASSLLSDTEAFF.

This clonotype was recorded at least ten times. This sequence joins TRBV25-1 and TRBJ2-7; 9 bases agree with TRBD2. V lost 3 bases and J lost 2; bases outside the gene matches: 11. CDR3 length: 17 amino acids. CDR1 and CDR2 (germline): MGHDK, SYGVNS. This chain's CDR3 is CASSDPAAVAGAYEQYF. The DNA of the CDR3 is TGTGCCAGCAGTGACCCCGCGGCGGTAGCGGGAGCCTACGAGCAGTACTTC.